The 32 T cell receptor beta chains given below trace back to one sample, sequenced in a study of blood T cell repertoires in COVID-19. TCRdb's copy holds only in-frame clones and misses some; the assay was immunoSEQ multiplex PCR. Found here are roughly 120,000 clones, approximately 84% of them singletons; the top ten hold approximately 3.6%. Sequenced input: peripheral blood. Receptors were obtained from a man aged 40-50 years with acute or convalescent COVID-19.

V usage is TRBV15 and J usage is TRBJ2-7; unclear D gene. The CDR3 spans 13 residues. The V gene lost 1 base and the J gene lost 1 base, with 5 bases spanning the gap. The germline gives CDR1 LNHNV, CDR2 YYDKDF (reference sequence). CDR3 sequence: CATSRGASYEQYF. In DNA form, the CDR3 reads TGTGCCACCAGCAGAGGGGCGTCCTACGAGCAGTACTTC.

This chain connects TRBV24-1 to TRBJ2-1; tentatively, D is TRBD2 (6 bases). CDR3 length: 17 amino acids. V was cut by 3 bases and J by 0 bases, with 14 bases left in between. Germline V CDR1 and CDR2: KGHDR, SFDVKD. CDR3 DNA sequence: TGTGCCACCAGTGATATCCCCGTGGGGGGCTCCTACAATGAGCAGTTCTTC. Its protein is CATSDIPVGGSYNEQFF.

CDR3 coding DNA: TGTGCCAGCAGCTTGGCCAGGGGTATGCACGAGCAGTACTTC. It specifies CASSLARGMHEQYF. V is TRBV5-5 and J is TRBJ2-7, with D maybe TRBD1 (6 bases). Trimming took 0 bases from V and 5 from J, leaving 12 bases between them. Germline-derived CDR1 and CDR2 are SGHKS and YYEKEE (reference sequence). The CDR3 runs to 14 residues. The whole variable domain, filled in from reference TRBV5-5 and TRBJ2-7, reads DAGVTQSPTHLIKTRGQQVTLRCSPISGHKSVSWYQQVLGQGPQFIFQYYEKEERGRGNFPDRFSARQFPNYSSELNVNALLLGDSALYLCASSLARGMHEQYFGPGTRLTVT.

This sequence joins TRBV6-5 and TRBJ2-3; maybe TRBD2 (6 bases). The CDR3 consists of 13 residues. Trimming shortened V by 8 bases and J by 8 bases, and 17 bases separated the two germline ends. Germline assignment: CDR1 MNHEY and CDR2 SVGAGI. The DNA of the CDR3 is TGTGCCAGCGCGGGGAGCTTAGTGAGTACGCAGTATTTT. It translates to CASAGSLVSTQYF.

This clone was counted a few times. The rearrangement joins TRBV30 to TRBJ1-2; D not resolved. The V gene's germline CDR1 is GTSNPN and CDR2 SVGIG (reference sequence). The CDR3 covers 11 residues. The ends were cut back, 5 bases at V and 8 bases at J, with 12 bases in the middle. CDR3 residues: CAWGSPAGYTF. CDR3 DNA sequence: TGTGCCTGGGGTAGCCCGGCCGGCTACACCTTC.

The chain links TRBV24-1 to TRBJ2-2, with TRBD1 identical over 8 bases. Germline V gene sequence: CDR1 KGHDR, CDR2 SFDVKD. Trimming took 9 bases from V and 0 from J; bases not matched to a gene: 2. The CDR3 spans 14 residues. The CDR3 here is CATGQGPNTGELFF. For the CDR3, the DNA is TGTGCCACCGGACAGGGTCCGAACACCGGGGAGCTGTTTTTT.

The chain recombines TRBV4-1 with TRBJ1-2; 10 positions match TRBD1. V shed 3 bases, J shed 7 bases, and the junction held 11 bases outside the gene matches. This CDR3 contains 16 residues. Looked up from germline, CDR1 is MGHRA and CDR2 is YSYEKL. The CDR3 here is CASSQTGTGEYGGYTF. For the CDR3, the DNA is TGCGCCAGCAGCCAGACCGGGACAGGGGAGTATGGTGGCTACACCTTC.

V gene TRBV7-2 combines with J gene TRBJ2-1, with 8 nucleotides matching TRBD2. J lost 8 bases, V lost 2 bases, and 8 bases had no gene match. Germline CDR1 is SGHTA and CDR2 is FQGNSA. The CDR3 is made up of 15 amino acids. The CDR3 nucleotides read TGTGCCAGCAGCTTAATGCGGGGGGCGGAGTATGAGCAGTTCTTC. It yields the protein CASSLMRGAEYEQFF.

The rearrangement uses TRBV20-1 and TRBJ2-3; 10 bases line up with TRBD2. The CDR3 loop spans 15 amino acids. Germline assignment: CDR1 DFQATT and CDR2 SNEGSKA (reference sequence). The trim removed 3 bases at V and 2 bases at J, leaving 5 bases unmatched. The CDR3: CSASEREGITDTQYF. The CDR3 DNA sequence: TGCAGTGCTAGTGAGCGGGAGGGGATCACAGATACGCAGTATTTT.

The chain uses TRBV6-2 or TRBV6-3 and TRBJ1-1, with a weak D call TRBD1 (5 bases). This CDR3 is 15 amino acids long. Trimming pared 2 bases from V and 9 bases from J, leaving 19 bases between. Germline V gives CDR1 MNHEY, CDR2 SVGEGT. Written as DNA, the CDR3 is TGTGCCAGCAGTTACGTTTCCGGGGGACTATATAAAGCTTTCTTT. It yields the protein CASSYVSGGLYKAFF.

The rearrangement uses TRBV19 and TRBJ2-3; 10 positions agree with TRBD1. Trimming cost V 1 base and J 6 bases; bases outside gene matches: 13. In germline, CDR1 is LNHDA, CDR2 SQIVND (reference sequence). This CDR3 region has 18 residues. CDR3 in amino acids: CASSIALVVGTGADTQYF. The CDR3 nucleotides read TGTGCCAGTAGTATAGCCTTGGTGGTCGGGACAGGGGCCGATACGCAGTATTTT.

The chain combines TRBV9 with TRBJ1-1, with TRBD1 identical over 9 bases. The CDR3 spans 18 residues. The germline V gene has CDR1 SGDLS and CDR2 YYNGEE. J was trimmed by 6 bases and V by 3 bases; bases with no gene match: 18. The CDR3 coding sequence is TGTGCCAGCAGCGCAAGACACCGGGACAGGGATTGGGTTGCTGAAGCTTTCTTT. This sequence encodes CASSARHRDRDWVAEAFF.

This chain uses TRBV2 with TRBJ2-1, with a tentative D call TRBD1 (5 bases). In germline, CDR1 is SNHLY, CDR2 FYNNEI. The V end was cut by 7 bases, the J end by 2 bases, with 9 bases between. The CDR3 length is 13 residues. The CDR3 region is CASTIGAYNEQFF. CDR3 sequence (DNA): TGTGCCAGCACGATAGGGGCCTACAATGAGCAGTTCTTC.

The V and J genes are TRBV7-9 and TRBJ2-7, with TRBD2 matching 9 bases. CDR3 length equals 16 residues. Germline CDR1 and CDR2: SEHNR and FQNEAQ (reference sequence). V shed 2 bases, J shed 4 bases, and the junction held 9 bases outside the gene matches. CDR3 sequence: CASSLRSASGTYEQYF. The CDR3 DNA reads TGTGCCAGCAGCTTAAGATCGGCTAGCGGGACGTACGAGCAGTACTTC.

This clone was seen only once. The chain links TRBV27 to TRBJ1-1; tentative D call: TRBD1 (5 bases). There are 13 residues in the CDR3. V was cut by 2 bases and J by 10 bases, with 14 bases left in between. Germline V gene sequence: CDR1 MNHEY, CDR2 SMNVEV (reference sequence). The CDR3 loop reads CASSLGDVGGAFF. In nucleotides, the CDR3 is TGTGCCAGCAGTTTAGGGGATGTGGGGGGAGCTTTCTTT.

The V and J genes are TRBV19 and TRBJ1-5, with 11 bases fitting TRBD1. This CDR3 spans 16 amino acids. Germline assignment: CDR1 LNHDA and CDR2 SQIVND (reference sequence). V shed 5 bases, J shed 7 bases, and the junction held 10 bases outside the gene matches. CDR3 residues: CASSSGQGARGQPQHF. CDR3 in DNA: TGTGCCAGTAGTTCCGGACAGGGGGCGAGGGGGCAGCCCCAGCATTTT.

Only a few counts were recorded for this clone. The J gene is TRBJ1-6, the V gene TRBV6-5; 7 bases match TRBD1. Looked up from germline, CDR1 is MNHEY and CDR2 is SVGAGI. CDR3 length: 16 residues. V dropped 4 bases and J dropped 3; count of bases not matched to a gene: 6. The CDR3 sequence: CASSFSAGGYNSPLHF. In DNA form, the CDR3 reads TGTGCCAGCAGTTTCTCGGCAGGGGGCTATAATTCACCCCTCCACTTT.

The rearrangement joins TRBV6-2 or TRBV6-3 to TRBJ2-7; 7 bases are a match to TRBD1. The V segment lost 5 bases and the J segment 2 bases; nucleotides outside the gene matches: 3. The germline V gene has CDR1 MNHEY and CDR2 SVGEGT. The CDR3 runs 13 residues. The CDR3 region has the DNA TGTGCCAGCAGTCAGGGGGATACCTACGAGCAGTACTTC. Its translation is CASSQGDTYEQYF.

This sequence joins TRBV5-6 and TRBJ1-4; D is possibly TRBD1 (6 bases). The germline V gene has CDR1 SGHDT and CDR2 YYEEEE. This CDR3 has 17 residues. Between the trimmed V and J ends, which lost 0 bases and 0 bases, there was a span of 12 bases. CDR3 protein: CASSLGQGPTTNEKLFF. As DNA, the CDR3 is TGTGCCAGCAGCTTGGGTCAGGGGCCTACAACTAATGAAAAACTGTTTTTT. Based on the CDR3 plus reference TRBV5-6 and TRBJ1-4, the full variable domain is DAGVTQSPTHLIKTRGQQVTLRCSPKSGHDTVSWYQQALGQGPQFIFQYYEEEERQRGNFPDRFSGHQFPNYSSELNVNALLLGDSALYLCASSLGQGPTTNEKLFFGSGTQLSVL.

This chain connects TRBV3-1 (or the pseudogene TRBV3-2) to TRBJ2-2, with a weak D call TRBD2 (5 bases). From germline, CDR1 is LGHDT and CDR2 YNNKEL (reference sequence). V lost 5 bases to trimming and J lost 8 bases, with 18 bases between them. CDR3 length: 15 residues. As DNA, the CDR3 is TGTGCCAGCAGCGACCCGGGGTCCCGCTTAGGGGAGCTGTTTTTT. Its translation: CASSDPGSRLGELFF.

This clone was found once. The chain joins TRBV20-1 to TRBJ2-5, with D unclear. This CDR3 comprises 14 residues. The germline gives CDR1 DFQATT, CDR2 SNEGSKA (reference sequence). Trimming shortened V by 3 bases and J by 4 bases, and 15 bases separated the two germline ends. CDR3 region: CSASIGSVVETQYF. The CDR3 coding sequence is TGCAGTGCTAGTATTGGCAGTGTCGTAGAGACCCAGTACTTC.

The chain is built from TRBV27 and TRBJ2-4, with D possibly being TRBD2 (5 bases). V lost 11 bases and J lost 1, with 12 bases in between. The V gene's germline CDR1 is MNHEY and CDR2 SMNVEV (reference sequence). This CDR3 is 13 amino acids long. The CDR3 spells CARLPGAKNIQYF. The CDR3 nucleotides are TGTGCCCGCCTTCCGGGGGCCAAAAACATTCAGTACTTC.

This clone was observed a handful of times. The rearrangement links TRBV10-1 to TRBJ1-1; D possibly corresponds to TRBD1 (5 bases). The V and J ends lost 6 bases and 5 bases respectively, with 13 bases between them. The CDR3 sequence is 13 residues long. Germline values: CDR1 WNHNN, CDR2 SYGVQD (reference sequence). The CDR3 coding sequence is TGCGCCAGCAGAGACGGGGGTTGGACTGAAGCTTTCTTT. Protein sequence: CASRDGGWTEAFF.

The CDR3 region is CASDREAFF. The CDR3 DNA reads TGCGCCAGCGACAGGGAGGCTTTCTTT. V and J are TRBV5-1 and TRBJ1-1; the match to TRBD1 covers 7 bases. V gave up 7 bases and J gave up 11 bases; unmatched junction bases: 2. The CDR3 extends over 9 amino acids. The germline V gene has CDR1 SGHRS and CDR2 YFSETQ.

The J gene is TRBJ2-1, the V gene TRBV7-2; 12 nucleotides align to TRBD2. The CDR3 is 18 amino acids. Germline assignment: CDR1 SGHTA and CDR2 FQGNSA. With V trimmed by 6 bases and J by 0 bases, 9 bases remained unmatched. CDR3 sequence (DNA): TGTGCCAGCAGTATACTAGCGGGGGGCCTAAGCTCCTACAATGAGCAGTTCTTC. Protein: CASSILAGGLSSYNEQFF.

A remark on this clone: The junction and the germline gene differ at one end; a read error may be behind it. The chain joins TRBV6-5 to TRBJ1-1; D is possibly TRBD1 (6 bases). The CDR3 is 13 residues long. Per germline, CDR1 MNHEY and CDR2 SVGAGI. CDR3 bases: TGTGCCAGCAGCCGTCCGGGACACACCGAAGCTTTCTTT. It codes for CASSRPGHTEAFF.

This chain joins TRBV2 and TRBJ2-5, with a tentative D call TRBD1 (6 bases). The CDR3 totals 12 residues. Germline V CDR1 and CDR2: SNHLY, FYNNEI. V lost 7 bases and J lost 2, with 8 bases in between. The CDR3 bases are TGTGCCAGCAAGGGGGATCAAGAGACCCAGTACTTC. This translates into CASKGDQETQYF.

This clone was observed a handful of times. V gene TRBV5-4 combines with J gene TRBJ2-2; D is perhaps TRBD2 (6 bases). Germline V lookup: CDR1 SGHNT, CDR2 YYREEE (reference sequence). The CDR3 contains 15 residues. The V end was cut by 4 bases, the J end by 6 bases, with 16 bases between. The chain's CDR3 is CASSQGGAEAGELFF. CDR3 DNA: TGTGCCAGCAGCCAAGGCGGGGCGGAGGCCGGGGAGCTGTTTTTT.

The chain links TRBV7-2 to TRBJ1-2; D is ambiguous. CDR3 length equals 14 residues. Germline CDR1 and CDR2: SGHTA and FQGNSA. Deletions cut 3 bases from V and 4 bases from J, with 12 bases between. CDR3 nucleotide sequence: TGTGCCAGCAGCTTTGACGGGGTGGGCTATGGCTACACCTTC. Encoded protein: CASSFDGVGYGYTF.

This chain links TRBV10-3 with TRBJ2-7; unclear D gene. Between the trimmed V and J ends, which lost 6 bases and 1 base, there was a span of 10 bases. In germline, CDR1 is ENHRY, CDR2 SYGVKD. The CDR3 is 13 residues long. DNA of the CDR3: TGTGCCATCAGCGCGATCGGGTCCTACGAGCAGTACTTC. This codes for CAISAIGSYEQYF.

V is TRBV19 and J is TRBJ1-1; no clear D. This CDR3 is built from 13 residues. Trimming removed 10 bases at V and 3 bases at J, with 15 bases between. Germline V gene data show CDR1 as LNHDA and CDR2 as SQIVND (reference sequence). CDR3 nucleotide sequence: TGTGCCATCACTAGTCCGGGCTACACTGAAGCTTTCTTT. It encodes CAITSPGYTEAFF. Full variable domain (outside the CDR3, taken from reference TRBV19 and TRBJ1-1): DGGITQSPKYLFRKEGQNVTLSCEQNLNHDAMYWYRQDPGQGLRLIYYSQIVNDFQKGDIAEGYSVSREKKESFPLTVTSAQKNPTAFYLCAITSPGYTEAFFGQGTRLTVV.

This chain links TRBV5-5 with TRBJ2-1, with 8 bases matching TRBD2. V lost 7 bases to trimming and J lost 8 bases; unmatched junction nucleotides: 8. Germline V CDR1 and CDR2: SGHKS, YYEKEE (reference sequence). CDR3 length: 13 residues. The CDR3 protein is CASQLLAGDEQFF. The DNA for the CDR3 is TGTGCCAGCCAACTTCTAGCGGGCGATGAGCAGTTCTTC. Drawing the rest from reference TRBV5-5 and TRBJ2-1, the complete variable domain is DAGVTQSPTHLIKTRGQQVTLRCSPISGHKSVSWYQQVLGQGPQFIFQYYEKEERGRGNFPDRFSARQFPNYSSELNVNALLLGDSALYLCASQLLAGDEQFFGPGTRLTVL.